This is a list of T cell receptor beta chains from one sample in a study of T cell responses to AZD1222 COVID-19 vaccine. The repertoire was sequenced with immunoSEQ multiplex PCR; TCRdb's copy has only in-frame clones and lacks some. Among about 130,000 clones listed, about 90% were seen once. The material was peripheral blood, obtained on day 0 of AZD1222 vaccination. The receptors come from an adult in good health. The CDR3 runs from the conserved cysteine through the conserved F or W. Fields, in order: V gene, clone size, D gene, J gene, CDR3 DNA, CDR3 protein. A D gene is named only where the DNA matches it firmly. Clone size is shown for a subset of rows, as once, few, many or a class of expanded clone.

v_gene: TRBV5-4; abundance: NA; d_gene: NA; j_gene: TRBJ1-1; CDR3nt: TGTGCCAGCAGCTTGGGATTTATCACTGAAGCTTTCTTT; CDR3aa: CASSLGFITEAFF
v_gene: TRBV10-1; abundance: NA; d_gene: TRBD2; j_gene: TRBJ2-3; CDR3nt: TGCGCCAGCAGGCCTGGACTAGCGGGCACAGATACGCAGTATTTT; CDR3aa: CASRPGLAGTDTQYF
v_gene: TRBV5-1; abundance: NA; d_gene: NA; j_gene: TRBJ2-3; CDR3nt: TGCGCCAGCAGCTTGTTGGAAGATACGCAGTATTTT; CDR3aa: CASSLLEDTQYF
v_gene: TRBV9; abundance: NA; d_gene: NA; j_gene: TRBJ2-7; CDR3nt: TGTGCCAGCAGCGCCAGGCGTAATACGATCTACGAGCAGTACTTC; CDR3aa: CASSARRNTIYEQYF
v_gene: TRBV19; abundance: NA; d_gene: TRBD1; j_gene: TRBJ1-5; CDR3nt: TGTGCCAGTAGTATAGTAATAGGGGGCACAGGCAATCAGCCCCAGCATTTT; CDR3aa: CASSIVIGGTGNQPQHF
v_gene: TRBV7-2; abundance: NA; d_gene: TRBD1; j_gene: TRBJ2-5; CDR3nt: TGTGCCAGCAGCTTAGCCGCACAGGGGGCAGGAGAGACCCAGTACTTC; CDR3aa: CASSLAAQGAGETQYF
v_gene: TRBV24-1; abundance: NA; d_gene: NA; j_gene: TRBJ1-5; CDR3nt: TGTGCCACCAGTGTGGGGGGCAATCAGCCCCAGCATTTT; CDR3aa: CATSVGGNQPQHF
v_gene: TRBV5-6; abundance: NA; d_gene: NA; j_gene: TRBJ1-1; CDR3nt: TGTGCCAGCAGCCACGGTGACAGGTTGGGTCGGGAAGCTTTCTTT; CDR3aa: CASSHGDRLGREAFF
v_gene: TRBV4-3; abundance: NA; d_gene: TRBD1; j_gene: TRBJ2-5; CDR3nt: TGCGCCAGCAGCCTCACCGGGACAGGGGAAGAGACCCAGTACTTC; CDR3aa: CASSLTGTGEETQYF
v_gene: TRBV4-1; abundance: NA; d_gene: TRBD1; j_gene: TRBJ2-7; CDR3nt: TGCGCCAGCAGCTTGAATCCGGGACAGGGTTACGAGCAGTACTTC; CDR3aa: CASSLNPGQGYEQYF
v_gene: TRBV6-2/TRBV6-3; abundance: NA; d_gene: TRBD1; j_gene: TRBJ2-7; CDR3nt: TGTGCCAGCAGCCGGACAGGGACCTACGAGCAGTACTTC; CDR3aa: CASSRTGTYEQYF
v_gene: TRBV6-5; abundance: once; d_gene: NA; j_gene: TRBJ1-1; CDR3nt: TGTGCCAGCAGTTACCTGGGTGCGTTAGCTGAAGCTTTCTTT; CDR3aa: CASSYLGALAEAFF
v_gene: TRBV11-2; abundance: NA; d_gene: NA; j_gene: TRBJ1-1; CDR3nt: TGTGCCAGCAGAAGTCAGCAAGGGGTAGAAGCTTTCTTT; CDR3aa: CASRSQQGVEAFF
v_gene: TRBV5-1; abundance: NA; d_gene: TRBD1; j_gene: TRBJ1-6; CDR3nt: TGCGCCAGCAGTTCTCCTTCAGGGGGCAGGTATTCACCCCTCCACTTT; CDR3aa: CASSSPSGGRYSPLHF
v_gene: TRBV28; abundance: NA; d_gene: TRBD1; j_gene: TRBJ1-1; CDR3nt: TGTGCCAGCAGTCTCGGACAGGGTGGGGTGGGCACTGAAGCTTTCTTT; CDR3aa: CASSLGQGGVGTEAFF
v_gene: TRBV11-2; abundance: NA; d_gene: NA; j_gene: TRBJ2-3; CDR3nt: TGTGCCAGCAGGGACCCGGTGGGGCGGGGGCACACAGATACGCAGTATTTT; CDR3aa: CASRDPVGRGHTDTQYF
v_gene: TRBV16; abundance: NA; d_gene: NA; j_gene: TRBJ1-1; CDR3nt: TGTGCCAGCAGCCACCCACTTGGGAACACTGAAGCTTTCTTT; CDR3aa: CASSHPLGNTEAFF
v_gene: TRBV4-1; abundance: once; d_gene: TRBD1; j_gene: TRBJ2-1; CDR3nt: TGCGCCAGCAGCCAAGATCGTCGCGGGACAGGGGATAGGGATGAGCAGTTCTTC; CDR3aa: CASSQDRRGTGDRDEQFF
v_gene: TRBV6-5; abundance: NA; d_gene: TRBD1; j_gene: TRBJ2-5; CDR3nt: TGTGCCAGCAGCCGGACAGGGCAAGAGACCCAGTACTTC; CDR3aa: CASSRTGQETQYF
v_gene: TRBV6-5; abundance: once; d_gene: TRBD2; j_gene: TRBJ2-1; CDR3nt: TGTGCCAGCAGCCTCGGACTAGCGGGGGCCACCGGGAAGTTCTTC; CDR3aa: CASSLGLAGATGKFF
v_gene: TRBV7-9; abundance: NA; d_gene: NA; j_gene: TRBJ2-7; CDR3nt: TGTGCCAGCAGCTTGGGGAGAACGTCCTACGAGCAGTACTTC; CDR3aa: CASSLGRTSYEQYF
v_gene: TRBV18; abundance: NA; d_gene: NA; j_gene: TRBJ1-5; CDR3nt: TGTGCCAGCTCACCATCCGGGGGCGCTGGGAATCAGCCCCAGCATTTT; CDR3aa: CASSPSGGAGNQPQHF
v_gene: TRBV28; abundance: NA; d_gene: TRBD1; j_gene: TRBJ1-5; CDR3nt: TGTGCCAGCAGCCCAGGGGGCGCGGTTCAGCCCCAGCATTTT; CDR3aa: CASSPGGAVQPQHF
v_gene: TRBV7-2; abundance: NA; d_gene: NA; j_gene: TRBJ2-7; CDR3nt: TGTGCCAGCAGCCTCCTGGACCCCTGGGTCGAGCAGTACTTC; CDR3aa: CASSLLDPWVEQYF
v_gene: TRBV5-6; abundance: NA; d_gene: TRBD1; j_gene: TRBJ2-1; CDR3nt: TGTGCCAGCAGCTTGGTCCCCGGGACAGGGGTCGGTGAGCAGTTCTTC; CDR3aa: CASSLVPGTGVGEQFF
v_gene: TRBV10-3; abundance: NA; d_gene: TRBD2; j_gene: TRBJ2-2; CDR3nt: TGTGCCATCAGTGAGTCGTCGGGGGGGACCGGGGAGCTGTTTTTT; CDR3aa: CAISESSGGTGELFF
v_gene: TRBV7-3; abundance: NA; d_gene: TRBD2; j_gene: TRBJ2-2; CDR3nt: TGTGCCAGCAGCCCCCGAGGACGACTAGCGGGGGACACCGGGGAGCTGTTTTTT; CDR3aa: CASSPRGRLAGDTGELFF
v_gene: TRBV7-2; abundance: NA; d_gene: NA; j_gene: TRBJ1-2; CDR3nt: TGTGCCAGCAGCTTATCTCCCCTGCAGGGGTCTGGCTACACCTTC; CDR3aa: CASSLSPLQGSGYTF
v_gene: TRBV11-2; abundance: once; d_gene: TRBD1; j_gene: TRBJ2-3; CDR3nt: TGTGCCAGCAGCTCCGGGACAGGGGGAACAGATACGCAGTATTTT; CDR3aa: CASSSGTGGTDTQYF
v_gene: TRBV4-2; abundance: NA; d_gene: TRBD2; j_gene: TRBJ2-7; CDR3nt: TGTGCCAGCAGCCAGGGCCGGGGACTAGCGGCCTACGAGCAGTACTTC; CDR3aa: CASSQGRGLAAYEQYF
v_gene: TRBV2; abundance: NA; d_gene: TRBD1; j_gene: TRBJ1-1; CDR3nt: TGTGCCAGCAGTGAAGCGGGGACAGCTGCTTTCTTT; CDR3aa: CASSEAGTAAFF
v_gene: TRBV25-1; abundance: NA; d_gene: TRBD1; j_gene: TRBJ2-7; CDR3nt: TGTGCCAGCCAGCAGCTGGACAGGATCTACGAGCAGTACTTC; CDR3aa: CASQQLDRIYEQYF
v_gene: TRBV7-8; abundance: NA; d_gene: TRBD1; j_gene: TRBJ2-7; CDR3nt: TGTGCCAGCAGTCCGACAGGGCAAACCTACGAGCAGTACTTC; CDR3aa: CASSPTGQTYEQYF
v_gene: TRBV7-2; abundance: NA; d_gene: TRBD1; j_gene: TRBJ1-5; CDR3nt: TGTGCCAGCAGCCCATGGGGACAGCCGGATCAGCCCCAGCATTTT; CDR3aa: CASSPWGQPDQPQHF
v_gene: TRBV5-1; abundance: NA; d_gene: NA; j_gene: TRBJ2-3; CDR3nt: TGCGCCAGCAGCTTGGTCGCGGGGCAATCAGATACGCAGTATTTT; CDR3aa: CASSLVAGQSDTQYF
v_gene: TRBV6-6; abundance: NA; d_gene: NA; j_gene: TRBJ2-5; CDR3nt: TGTGCCAGCAGACGAGGGGGGTACCAAGAGACCCAGTACTTC; CDR3aa: CASRRGGYQETQYF
v_gene: TRBV6-1; abundance: NA; d_gene: NA; j_gene: TRBJ2-7; CDR3nt: TGTGCCAGCAGTGAACCGCCTGGGGCAGGGGTCGAGCAGTACTTC; CDR3aa: CASSEPPGAGVEQYF
v_gene: TRBV19; abundance: NA; d_gene: NA; j_gene: TRBJ1-2; CDR3nt: TGTGCCAGTATCGGGCAGGCGATCTATGGCTACACCTTC; CDR3aa: CASIGQAIYGYTF
v_gene: TRBV6-5; abundance: once; d_gene: NA; j_gene: TRBJ2-6; CDR3nt: TGTGCCAGCAGTTACGGACCTGGGGCCAACGTCCTGACTTTC; CDR3aa: CASSYGPGANVLTF
v_gene: TRBV4-1; abundance: NA; d_gene: TRBD1; j_gene: TRBJ1-5; CDR3nt: TGCGCCAGCAGGCCGACCGAGACAGGGGGCATTCAGCCCCAGCATTTT; CDR3aa: CASRPTETGGIQPQHF
v_gene: TRBV13; abundance: NA; d_gene: NA; j_gene: TRBJ1-1; CDR3nt: TGTGCCAGCAGCTTAGTTAAGGGAGGGTTTACTGAAGCTTTCTTT; CDR3aa: CASSLVKGGFTEAFF
v_gene: TRBV6-1; abundance: NA; d_gene: NA; j_gene: TRBJ2-2; CDR3nt: TGTGCCATATCACCCGGGACGGCGAACACCGGGGAGCTGTTTTTT; CDR3aa: CAISPGTANTGELFF
v_gene: TRBV19; abundance: NA; d_gene: TRBD1; j_gene: TRBJ1-4; CDR3nt: TGTGCCAGCGCTTCTCCGGGGACAGGATTTGAAAAACTGTTTTTT; CDR3aa: CASASPGTGFEKLFF
v_gene: TRBV4-2; abundance: NA; d_gene: TRBD1; j_gene: TRBJ2-6; CDR3nt: TGTGCCAGCAGCCAAGATAGGGGACAGGGGGGTACCGGGGCCAACGTCCTGACTTTC; CDR3aa: CASSQDRGQGGTGANVLTF
v_gene: TRBV5-1; abundance: NA; d_gene: TRBD1; j_gene: TRBJ1-2; CDR3nt: TGCGCCAGCAGCTTAGGACAGGGAAACTATGGCTACACCTTC; CDR3aa: CASSLGQGNYGYTF
v_gene: TRBV11-3; abundance: NA; d_gene: NA; j_gene: TRBJ2-5; CDR3nt: TGTGCCAGCAGCTTACGACGAACAGAGACCCAGTACTTC; CDR3aa: CASSLRRTETQYF
v_gene: TRBV7-9; abundance: NA; d_gene: NA; j_gene: TRBJ1-3; CDR3nt: TGTGCCAGCAGCGCTTCCTCTACATACTTCTCTGGAAACACCATATATTTT; CDR3aa: CASSASSTYFSGNTIYF
v_gene: TRBV6-6; abundance: NA; d_gene: NA; j_gene: TRBJ1-2; CDR3nt: TGTGCCAGCAGCCTCACAGGGTTTCGGTATGGCTACACCTTC; CDR3aa: CASSLTGFRYGYTF
v_gene: TRBV7-9; abundance: NA; d_gene: TRBD1; j_gene: TRBJ2-7; CDR3nt: TGTGCCAGCAGCTTAGGTTTCGACAGGGGCTCCTACGAGCAGTACTTC; CDR3aa: CASSLGFDRGSYEQYF
v_gene: TRBV4-3; abundance: NA; d_gene: TRBD1; j_gene: TRBJ1-4; CDR3nt: TGCGCCAGCAGCCAAGTTGCCCTGGGACAGGTTGCAACTAATGAAAAACTGTTTTTT; CDR3aa: CASSQVALGQVATNEKLFF
v_gene: TRBV5-1; abundance: NA; d_gene: TRBD1; j_gene: TRBJ2-5; CDR3nt: TGCGCCAGCAGCGGACAGGTAGTGAGGGGAGAGACCCAGTACTTC; CDR3aa: CASSGQVVRGETQYF
v_gene: TRBV6-2/TRBV6-3; abundance: NA; d_gene: NA; j_gene: TRBJ2-7; CDR3nt: TGTGCCAGCAGTAGCGATTCCTACGAGCAGTACTTC; CDR3aa: CASSSDSYEQYF
v_gene: TRBV7-2; abundance: NA; d_gene: TRBD1; j_gene: TRBJ2-7; CDR3nt: TGTGCCAGCAGCCCCCGGGACAGGGTACAAGAGCAGTACTTC; CDR3aa: CASSPRDRVQEQYF
v_gene: TRBV7-9; abundance: NA; d_gene: NA; j_gene: TRBJ2-7; CDR3nt: TGTGCCAGCAGCTTATCGGAGTTGTCCCACGAGCAGTACTTC; CDR3aa: CASSLSELSHEQYF
v_gene: TRBV2; abundance: NA; d_gene: NA; j_gene: TRBJ1-1; CDR3nt: TGTGCCAGCAGTGAGTCAGGTGGCACTGAAGCTTTCTTT; CDR3aa: CASSESGGTEAFF
v_gene: TRBV19; abundance: few; d_gene: NA; j_gene: TRBJ2-7; CDR3nt: TGTGCCAGTAGTAGAGACCCCCCAGGGTCGGCCTACGAGCAGTACTTC; CDR3aa: CASSRDPPGSAYEQYF
v_gene: TRBV18; abundance: NA; d_gene: TRBD1; j_gene: TRBJ2-5; CDR3nt: TGTGCCAGCTCACCGCGACAGGGGGCAAGCCAAGAGACCCAGTACTTC; CDR3aa: CASSPRQGASQETQYF
v_gene: TRBV27; abundance: NA; d_gene: NA; j_gene: TRBJ1-6; CDR3nt: TGTGCCAGCAGTTTTGTATTGGGGGGAGGCTGGGGAGTACCCCTCCACTTT; CDR3aa: CASSFVLGGGWGVPLHF
v_gene: TRBV9; abundance: NA; d_gene: TRBD2; j_gene: TRBJ2-1; CDR3nt: TGTGCCAGCAGCCGTATCAGCGGGGGGCCCAATGAGCAGTTCTTC; CDR3aa: CASSRISGGPNEQFF
v_gene: TRBV5-1; abundance: NA; d_gene: TRBD1; j_gene: TRBJ2-7; CDR3nt: TGCGCCAGCAGCTTGGGGACAGGGGGTTACGAGCAGTACTTC; CDR3aa: CASSLGTGGYEQYF